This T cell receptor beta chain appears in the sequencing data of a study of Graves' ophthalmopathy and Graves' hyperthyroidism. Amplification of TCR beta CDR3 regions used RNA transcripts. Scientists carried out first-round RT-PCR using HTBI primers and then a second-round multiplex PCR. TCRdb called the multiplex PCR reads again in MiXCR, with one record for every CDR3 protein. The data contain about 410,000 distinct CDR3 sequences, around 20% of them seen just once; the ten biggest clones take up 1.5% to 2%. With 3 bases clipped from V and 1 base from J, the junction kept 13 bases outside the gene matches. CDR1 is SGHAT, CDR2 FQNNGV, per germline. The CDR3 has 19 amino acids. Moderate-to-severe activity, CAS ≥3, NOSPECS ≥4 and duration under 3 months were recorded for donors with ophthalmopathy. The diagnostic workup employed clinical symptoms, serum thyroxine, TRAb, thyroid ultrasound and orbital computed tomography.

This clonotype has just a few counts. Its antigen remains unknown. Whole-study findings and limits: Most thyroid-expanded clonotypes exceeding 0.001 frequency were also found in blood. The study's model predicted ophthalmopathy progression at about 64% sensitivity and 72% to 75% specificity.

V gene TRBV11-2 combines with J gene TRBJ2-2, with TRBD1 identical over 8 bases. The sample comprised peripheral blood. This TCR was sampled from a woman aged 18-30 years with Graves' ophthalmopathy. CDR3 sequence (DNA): TGTGCCAGCAGCTTCCTCCAGTCCTTCGGGACAGGGAACACCGGGGAGCTGTTTTTT. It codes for CASSFLQSFGTGNTGELFF.